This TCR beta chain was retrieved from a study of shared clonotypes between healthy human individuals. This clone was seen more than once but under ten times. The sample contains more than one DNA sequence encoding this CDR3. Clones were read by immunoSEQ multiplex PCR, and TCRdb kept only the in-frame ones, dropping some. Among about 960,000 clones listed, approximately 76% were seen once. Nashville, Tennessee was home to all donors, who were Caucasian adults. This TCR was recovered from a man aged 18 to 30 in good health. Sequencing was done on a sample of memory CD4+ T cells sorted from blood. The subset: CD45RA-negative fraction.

CDR3 nucleotides: TGTGCCAGCAGCTCACGAACGGGACGTATTCAGTACTTC. Amino acid sequence: CASSSRTGRIQYF. V and J are TRBV5-6 and TRBJ2-4; D might be TRBD1 or TRBD2, each matching 5 bases. The germline V gene encodes CDR1 SGHDT and CDR2 YYEEEE. The CDR3 is 13 residues long. With 3 bases removed from V and 10 bases from J, the gap between germline ends came to 14 bases.